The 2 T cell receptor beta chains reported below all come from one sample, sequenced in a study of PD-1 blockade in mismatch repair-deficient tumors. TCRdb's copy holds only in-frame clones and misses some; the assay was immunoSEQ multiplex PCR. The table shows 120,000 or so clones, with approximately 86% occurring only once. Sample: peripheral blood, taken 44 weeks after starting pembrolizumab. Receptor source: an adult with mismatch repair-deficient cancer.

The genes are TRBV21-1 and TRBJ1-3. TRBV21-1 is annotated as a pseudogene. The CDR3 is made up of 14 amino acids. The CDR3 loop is CASSDRVPTNTIYF. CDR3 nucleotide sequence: TGTGCCAGCAGCGACCGGGTCCCAACCAACACCATATATTTT.

CDR3 loop: CAWSVRGRETDTQYF. DNA for the CDR3: TGTGCCTGGAGTGTACGTGGGAGAGAGACAGATACGCAGTATTTT. The chain links TRBV30 to TRBJ2-3; D may be TRBD2 (5 bases). CDR1 is GTSNPN, CDR2 SVGIG, per germline (reference sequence). Trimming removed 0 bases at V and 3 bases at J, with 13 bases between. The CDR3 is 15 amino acids.